Below are 11 T cell receptor beta chains sequenced from a single sample in a study of OX40 agonist ivuxolimab in advanced cancers. TCRdb's table, derived via immunoSEQ multiplex PCR, lists solely in-frame clones and lacks some. The sample consists of some 57,000 clones, roughly 80% of them appearing once. The sequencing used CD4+ or CD8+ T cells sorted from blood, collected in a trial of the OX40 agonist ivuxolimab. These receptors originate from an adult with an advanced solid tumor such as melanoma, head and neck, liver or kidney cancer.

This sequence joins TRBV7-2 and TRBJ1-3; perhaps TRBD1 as D (5 bases). V shed 3 bases and J shed 0 bases, with 12 bases lying between them. CDR3 length: 16 amino acids. Germline V gives CDR1 SGHTA, CDR2 FQGNSA. Here the CDR3 DNA reads TGTGCCAGCAGCTTGTTAGACAGACACTCTGGAAACACCATATATTTT. It specifies CASSLLDRHSGNTIYF.

This chain connects TRBV18 to TRBJ1-1, with 8 bases that match TRBD1. V trimming: 8 bases; J trimming: 6 bases; junction bases outside the gene matches: 11. Germline-derived CDR1 and CDR2 are KGHSH and LQKENI. The CDR3 spans 14 residues. The CDR3 sequence is CASINRTGFPEAFF. The CDR3 DNA reads as TGTGCCAGCATCAATCGGACAGGGTTTCCTGAAGCTTTCTTT. The full variable domain, in which reference TRBV18 and TRBJ1-1 provide the parts outside the CDR3, is NAGVMQNPRHLVRRRGQEARLRCSPMKGHSHVYWYRQLPEEGLKFMVYLQKENIIDESGMPKERFSAEFPKEGPSILRIQQVVRGDSAAYFCASINRTGFPEAFFGQGTRLTVV.

The rearrangement joins TRBV27 to TRBJ2-7; D uncertain. This CDR3 spans 13 amino acids. Germline V gene data show CDR1 as MNHEY and CDR2 as SMNVEV (reference sequence). V dropped 3 bases and J dropped 3 bases, with 9 bases sitting between them. In DNA form, the CDR3 reads TGTGCCAGCAGTTTGGGCAATTACTACGAGCAGTACTTC. Its translation: CASSLGNYYEQYF.

This chain uses TRBV5-1 with TRBJ2-3; 11 nucleotides line up with TRBD2. Germline CDR1 reads SGHRS; CDR2 reads YFSETQ. Trimming took 0 bases from V and 4 from J; bases not matched to a gene: 4. CDR3 length: 16 amino acids. The CDR3 nucleotides are TGCGCCAGCAGCTTGGAGGGACTAGCGGTCTCAGATACGCAGTATTTT. This translates into CASSLEGLAVSDTQYF.

The chain joins TRBV29-1 to TRBJ2-3; D is undetermined. Germline CDR1 SQVTM, CDR2 ANQGSEA. The CDR3 is 13 amino acids. V shed 4 bases and J shed 1 base, with 9 bases lying between them. The CDR3 bases are TGCAGCGTTGCGTCCGTGGGCACAGATACGCAGTATTTT. It codes for CSVASVGTDTQYF.

This clone was observed once. The chain joins TRBV6-1 to TRBJ1-1; 7 positions match TRBD1. V lost 8 bases, J lost 2 bases, and 5 bases stayed unmatched. The CDR3 runs 13 residues. Germline values: CDR1 MNHNS, CDR2 SASEGT. CDR3 loop: CASLGQINTEAFF. CDR3 DNA sequence: TGTGCCAGCTTGGGACAGATCAACACTGAAGCTTTCTTT.

The rearrangement links TRBV13 to TRBJ2-3, with D maybe TRBD2 (6 bases). V lost 8 bases to trimming and J lost 4 bases, with 10 bases between them. The length of the CDR3 is 12 residues. CDR1 is PRHDT and CDR2 is FYEKMQ in the germline V gene (reference sequence). CDR3 amino acids: CASRGYADTQYF. Here the CDR3 DNA reads TGTGCCAGCCGGGGGTACGCAGATACGCAGTATTTT.

This clone showed up just once. V and J are TRBV6-6 and TRBJ2-2, with 8 bases that match TRBD1. Germline V gene data show CDR1 as MNHNY and CDR2 as SVGAGI (reference sequence). This CDR3 contains 15 residues. J gave up 6 bases and V 8 bases, and 11 bases lay outside the gene matches. CDR3 coding DNA: TGTGCCAGCTCGTCGGGACAGGACGGTTCCGGGGAGCTGTTTTTT. Its protein is CASSSGQDGSGELFF.

V and J are TRBV7-3 and TRBJ1-6; D is possibly TRBD1 (6 bases). The ends were cut back, 3 bases at V and 6 bases at J, with 12 bases in the middle. The CDR3 sequence is 15 residues long. Germline CDR1 SGHTA, CDR2 FQGTGA. As DNA, the CDR3 is TGTGCCAGCAGCTTCGGAGAGGGGGGTAATTCACCCCTCCACTTT. Translation: CASSFGEGGNSPLHF. The complete variable domain, with remaining parts taken from reference TRBV7-3 and TRBJ1-6, reads GAGVSQTPSNKVTEKGKYVELRCDPISGHTALYWYRQSLGQGPEFLIYFQGTGAADDSGLPNDRFFAVRPEGSVSTLKIQRTERGDSAVYLCASSFGEGGNSPLHFGNGTRLTVT.

V is TRBV30 and J is TRBJ2-7; no clear D gene. CDR3 size: 13 residues. The V gene's germline CDR1 is GTSNPN and CDR2 SVGIG (reference sequence). V was trimmed by 2 bases and J by 5 bases, leaving 13 bases between them. The CDR3 region is CAWSLQIGDEQYF. For the CDR3, the DNA is TGTGCCTGGAGTTTACAGATCGGAGACGAGCAGTACTTC.

This clone came up once. The V and J genes are TRBV4-2 and TRBJ1-5; 7 positions agree with TRBD1. This CDR3 has 15 residues. The V gene's germline CDR1 is LGHNA and CDR2 YNFKEQ. With 4 bases clipped from V and 1 base from J, the junction kept 4 bases outside the gene matches. In nucleotides, the CDR3 is TGTGCCAGCAGCCTTCGACAGGGAAGCAATCAGCCCCAGCATTTT. Translating gives CASSLRQGSNQPQHF.